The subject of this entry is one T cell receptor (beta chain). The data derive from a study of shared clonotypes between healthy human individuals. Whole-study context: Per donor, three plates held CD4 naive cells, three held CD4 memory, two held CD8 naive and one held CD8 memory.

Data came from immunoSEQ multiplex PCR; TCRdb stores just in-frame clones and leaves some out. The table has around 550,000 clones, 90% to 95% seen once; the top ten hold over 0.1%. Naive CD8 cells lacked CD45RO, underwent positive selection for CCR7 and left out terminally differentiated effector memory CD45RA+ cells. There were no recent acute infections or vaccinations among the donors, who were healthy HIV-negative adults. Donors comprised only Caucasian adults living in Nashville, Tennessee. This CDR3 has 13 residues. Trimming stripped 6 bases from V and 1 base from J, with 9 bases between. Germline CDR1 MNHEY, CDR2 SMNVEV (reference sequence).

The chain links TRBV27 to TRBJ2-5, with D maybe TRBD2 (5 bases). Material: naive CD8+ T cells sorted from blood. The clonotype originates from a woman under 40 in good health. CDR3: CASREAIQETQYF. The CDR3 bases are TGTGCCAGCAGGGAGGCGATCCAAGAGACCCAGTACTTC.